The T cell receptor beta chain under discussion was sequenced for a study of T cell responses to AZD1222 COVID-19 vaccine. Libraries were prepared by immunoSEQ multiplex PCR; TCRdb keeps only in-frame clonotypes and omits some of them. The sample has some 150,000 clones; 80% to 95% are singletons. Of note for this clone: Its target is unknown.

Study observations and caveats: AZD1222 recipients seropositive at baseline numbered only six. There were vaccine-associated CD4 TCRs across spike, dominant at 160-218 and 743-854. Repertoire sampling occurred only after the peak T cell response. Mostly white British, mostly female donors; authors suggested clonal diversity may be underestimated.

The germline V and J ends were trimmed by 4 bases and 6 bases, with 15 bases remaining between them. CDR1 KGHDR and CDR2 SFDVKD come from the germline V gene. The CDR3 runs 15 residues. Here the sequenced sample was peripheral blood, taken on day 0 of AZD1222 vaccination. This receptor was obtained from an adult in good health. The chain couples TRBV24-1 to TRBJ2-1; possible D gene TRBD1, 5 bases. CDR3 coding DNA: TGTGCCACCAGTGAACACAGAGGCCAGGGCAATGAGCAGTTCTTC. It translates to CATSEHRGQGNEQFF.